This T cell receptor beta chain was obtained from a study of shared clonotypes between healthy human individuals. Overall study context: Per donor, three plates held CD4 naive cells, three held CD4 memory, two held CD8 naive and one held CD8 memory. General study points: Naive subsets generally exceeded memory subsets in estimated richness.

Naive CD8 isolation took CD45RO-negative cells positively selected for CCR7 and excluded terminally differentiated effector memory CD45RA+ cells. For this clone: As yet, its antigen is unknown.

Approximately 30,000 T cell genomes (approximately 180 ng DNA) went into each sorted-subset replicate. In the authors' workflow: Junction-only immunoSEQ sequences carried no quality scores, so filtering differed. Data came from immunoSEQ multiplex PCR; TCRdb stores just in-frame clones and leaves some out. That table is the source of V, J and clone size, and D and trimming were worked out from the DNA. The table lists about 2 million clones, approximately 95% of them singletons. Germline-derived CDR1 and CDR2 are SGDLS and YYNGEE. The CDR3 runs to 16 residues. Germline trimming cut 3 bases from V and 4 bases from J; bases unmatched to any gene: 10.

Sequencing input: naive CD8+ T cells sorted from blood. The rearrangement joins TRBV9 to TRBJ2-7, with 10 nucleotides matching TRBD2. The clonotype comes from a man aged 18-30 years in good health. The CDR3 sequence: CASSAYLAGEWYEQYF. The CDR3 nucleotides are TGTGCCAGCAGCGCCTACCTAGCGGGAGAGTGGTACGAGCAGTACTTC.